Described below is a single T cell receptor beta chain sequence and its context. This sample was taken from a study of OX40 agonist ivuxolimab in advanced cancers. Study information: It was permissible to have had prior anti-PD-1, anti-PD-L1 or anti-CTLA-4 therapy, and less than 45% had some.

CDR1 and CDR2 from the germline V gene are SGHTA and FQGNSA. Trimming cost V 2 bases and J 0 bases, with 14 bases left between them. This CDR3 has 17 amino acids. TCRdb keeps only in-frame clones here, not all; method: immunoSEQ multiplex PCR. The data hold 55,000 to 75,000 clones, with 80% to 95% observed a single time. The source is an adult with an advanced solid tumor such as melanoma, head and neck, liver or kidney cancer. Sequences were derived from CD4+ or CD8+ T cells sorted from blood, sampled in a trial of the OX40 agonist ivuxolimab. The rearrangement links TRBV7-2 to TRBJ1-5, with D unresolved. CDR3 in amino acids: CASSLQSGPYSNQPQHF. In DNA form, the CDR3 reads TGTGCCAGCAGCTTACAATCCGGACCTTATAGCAATCAGCCCCAGCATTTT.